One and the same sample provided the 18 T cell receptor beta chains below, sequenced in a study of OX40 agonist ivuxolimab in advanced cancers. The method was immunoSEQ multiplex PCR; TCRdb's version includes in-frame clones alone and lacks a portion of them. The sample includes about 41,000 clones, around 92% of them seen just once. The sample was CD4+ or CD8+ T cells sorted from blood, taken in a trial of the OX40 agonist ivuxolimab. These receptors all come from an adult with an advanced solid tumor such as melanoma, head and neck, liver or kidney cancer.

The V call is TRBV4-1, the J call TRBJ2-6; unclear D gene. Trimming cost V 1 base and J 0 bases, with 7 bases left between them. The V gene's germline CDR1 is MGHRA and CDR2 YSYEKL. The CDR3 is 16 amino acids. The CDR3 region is CASSQAISSGANVLTF. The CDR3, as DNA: TGCGCCAGCAGCCAAGCCATAAGCTCTGGGGCCAACGTCCTGACTTTC.

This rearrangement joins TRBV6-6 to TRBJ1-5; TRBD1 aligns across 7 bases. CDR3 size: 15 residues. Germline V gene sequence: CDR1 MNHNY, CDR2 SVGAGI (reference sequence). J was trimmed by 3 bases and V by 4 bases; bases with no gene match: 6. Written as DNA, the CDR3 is TGTGCCAGCAGTTTGGGGACAGTTAACAATCAGCCCCAGCATTTT. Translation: CASSLGTVNNQPQHF.

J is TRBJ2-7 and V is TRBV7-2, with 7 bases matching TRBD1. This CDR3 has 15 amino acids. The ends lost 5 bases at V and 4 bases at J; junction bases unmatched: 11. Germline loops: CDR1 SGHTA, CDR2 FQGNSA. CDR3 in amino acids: CASSHPRDRAYEQYF. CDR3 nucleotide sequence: TGTGCCAGCAGCCATCCCCGGGACAGAGCTTACGAGCAGTACTTC.

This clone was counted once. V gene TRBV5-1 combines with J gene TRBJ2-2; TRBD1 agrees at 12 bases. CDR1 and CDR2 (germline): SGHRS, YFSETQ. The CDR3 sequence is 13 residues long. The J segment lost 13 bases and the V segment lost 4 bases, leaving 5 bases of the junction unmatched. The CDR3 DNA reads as TGCGCCAGCAGCCCGGGGACAGGGGGCGGGCTGTTTTTT. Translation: CASSPGTGGGLFF.

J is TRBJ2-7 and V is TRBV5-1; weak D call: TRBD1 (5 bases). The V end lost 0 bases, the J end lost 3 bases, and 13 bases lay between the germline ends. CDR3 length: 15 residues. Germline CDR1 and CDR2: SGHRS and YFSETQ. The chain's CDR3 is CASSLDQGRLYEQYF. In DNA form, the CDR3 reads TGCGCCAGCAGCTTGGATCAGGGAAGACTCTACGAGCAGTACTTC.

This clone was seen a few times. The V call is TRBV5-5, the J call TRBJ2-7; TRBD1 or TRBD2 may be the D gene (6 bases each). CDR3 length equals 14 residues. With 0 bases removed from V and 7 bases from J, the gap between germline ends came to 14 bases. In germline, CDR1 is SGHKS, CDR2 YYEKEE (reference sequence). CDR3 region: CASSLDWGASEQYF. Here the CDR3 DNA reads TGTGCCAGCAGCTTGGATTGGGGGGCGAGTGAGCAGTACTTC.

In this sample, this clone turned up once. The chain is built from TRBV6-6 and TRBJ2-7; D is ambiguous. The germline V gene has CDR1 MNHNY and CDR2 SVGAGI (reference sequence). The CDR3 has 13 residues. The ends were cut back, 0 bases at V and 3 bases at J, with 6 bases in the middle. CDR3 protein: CASSYSQNYEQYF. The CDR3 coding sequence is TGTGCCAGCAGTTACTCCCAGAACTACGAGCAGTACTTC.

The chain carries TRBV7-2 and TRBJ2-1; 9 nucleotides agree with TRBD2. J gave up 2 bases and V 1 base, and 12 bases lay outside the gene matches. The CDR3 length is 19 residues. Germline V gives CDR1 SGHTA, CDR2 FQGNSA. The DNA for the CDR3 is TGTGCCAGCAGCTTAGGCGGGAGGGACAGCCCGGGCCCCTACAATGAGCAGTTCTTC. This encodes CASSLGGRDSPGPYNEQFF.

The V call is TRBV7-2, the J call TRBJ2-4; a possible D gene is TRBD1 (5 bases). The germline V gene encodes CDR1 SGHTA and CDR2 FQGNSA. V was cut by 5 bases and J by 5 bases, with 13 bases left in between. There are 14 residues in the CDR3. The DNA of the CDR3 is TGTGCCAGCAGCGGGGCAGGCAACCAAAACATTCAGTACTTC. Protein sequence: CASSGAGNQNIQYF.

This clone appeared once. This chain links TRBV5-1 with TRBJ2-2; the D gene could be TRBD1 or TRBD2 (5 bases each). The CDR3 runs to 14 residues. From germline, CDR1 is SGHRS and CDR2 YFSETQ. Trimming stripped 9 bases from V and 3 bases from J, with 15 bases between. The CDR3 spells CATRRDPYTGELFF. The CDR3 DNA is TGCGCCACCCGCCGGGACCCCTACACCGGGGAGCTGTTTTTT.

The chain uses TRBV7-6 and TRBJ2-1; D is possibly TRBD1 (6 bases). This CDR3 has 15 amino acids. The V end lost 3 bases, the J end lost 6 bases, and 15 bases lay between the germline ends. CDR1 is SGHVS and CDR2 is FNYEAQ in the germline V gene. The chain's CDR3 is CASSLMGASGNEQFF. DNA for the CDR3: TGTGCCAGCAGCTTGATGGGGGCGAGCGGCAATGAGCAGTTCTTC.

The CDR3: CSVEFYVGKGEQYF. CDR3 coding DNA: TGCAGCGTTGAATTTTATGTGGGAAAGGGCGAGCAGTACTTC. V and J are TRBV29-1 and TRBJ2-7; D gene unclear. The CDR3 covers 14 residues. V lost 2 bases and J 6 bases, leaving 17 bases between the germline ends. Germline CDR1 SQVTM, CDR2 ANQGSEA.

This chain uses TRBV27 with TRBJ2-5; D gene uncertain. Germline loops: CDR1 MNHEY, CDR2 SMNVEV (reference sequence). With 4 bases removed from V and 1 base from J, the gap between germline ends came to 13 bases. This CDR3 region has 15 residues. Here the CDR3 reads CASSSIGRPQETQYF. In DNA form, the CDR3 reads TGTGCCAGCAGTTCCATCGGACGGCCCCAAGAGACCCAGTACTTC.

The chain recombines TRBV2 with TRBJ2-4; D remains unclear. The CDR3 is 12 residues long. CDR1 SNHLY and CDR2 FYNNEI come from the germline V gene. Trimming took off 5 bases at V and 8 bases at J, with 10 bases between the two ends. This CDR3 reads CASSSAYDIQYF. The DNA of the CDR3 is TGTGCCAGCAGTAGCGCCTACGACATTCAGTACTTC.

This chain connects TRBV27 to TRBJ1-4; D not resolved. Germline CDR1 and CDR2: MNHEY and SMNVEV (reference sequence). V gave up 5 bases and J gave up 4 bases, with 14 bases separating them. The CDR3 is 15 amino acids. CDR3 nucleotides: TGTGCCAGCAGTCCATGGACGGAGAGTAATGAAAAACTGTTTTTT. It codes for CASSPWTESNEKLFF.

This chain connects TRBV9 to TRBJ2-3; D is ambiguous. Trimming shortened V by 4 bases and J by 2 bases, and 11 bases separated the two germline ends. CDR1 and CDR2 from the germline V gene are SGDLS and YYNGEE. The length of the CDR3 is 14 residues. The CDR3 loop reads CASSLRLFTDTQYF. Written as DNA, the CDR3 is TGTGCCAGCAGCTTACGACTGTTCACAGATACGCAGTATTTT.

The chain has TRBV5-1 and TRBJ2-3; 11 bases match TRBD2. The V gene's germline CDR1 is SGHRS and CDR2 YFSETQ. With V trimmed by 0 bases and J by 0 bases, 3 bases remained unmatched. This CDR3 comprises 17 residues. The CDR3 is CASSLGGTSGSTDTQYF. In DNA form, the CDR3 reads TGCGCCAGCAGCTTGGGGGGGACTAGCGGAAGCACAGATACGCAGTATTTT.

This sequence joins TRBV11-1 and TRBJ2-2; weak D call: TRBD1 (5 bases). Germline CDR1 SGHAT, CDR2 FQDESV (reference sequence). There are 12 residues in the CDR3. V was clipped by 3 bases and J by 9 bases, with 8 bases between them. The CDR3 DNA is TGTGCCAGCAGCTTTGGGGCGTGGGAGCTGTTTTTT. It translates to CASSFGAWELFF.